A single sample is the source of the 7 T cell receptor beta chains below, sequenced in a study of T cell responses to AZD1222 COVID-19 vaccine. Clones were sequenced by immunoSEQ multiplex PCR, and TCRdb holds only the in-frame ones, with some missing. The repertoire includes 130,000 or so clones, about 86% of them detected once, and less than 15% sits in the top ten. The sample consisted of peripheral blood, taken on day 0 of AZD1222 vaccination. These receptor sequences come from an adult in good health.

The CDR3 region is CATSRGQVIEAFF. DNA for the CDR3: TGTGCCACCAGCAGGGGACAGGTGATTGAAGCTTTCTTT. The V call is TRBV15, the J call TRBJ1-1; 8 bases are shared with TRBD1. Germline CDR1 LNHNV, CDR2 YYDKDF (reference sequence). This CDR3 has 13 amino acids. The V gene end was trimmed by 3 bases and the J gene end by 7 bases; junction bases not matched to a gene: 4.

The chain combines TRBV10-3 with TRBJ1-3; D gene uncertain. The length of the CDR3 is 14 residues. V lost 7 bases to trimming and J lost 2 bases, with 12 bases between them. Germline assignment: CDR1 ENHRY and CDR2 SYGVKD. The CDR3 sequence: CAITADRTGNTIYF. The CDR3 DNA reads TGTGCCATCACCGCTGATAGAACTGGAAACACCATATATTTT.

The chain recombines TRBV7-9 with TRBJ2-3; tentatively, D is TRBD1 or TRBD2 (5 bases each). CDR3 size: 16 residues. The germline V gene encodes CDR1 SEHNR and CDR2 FQNEAQ (reference sequence). Trimming pared 0 bases from V and 0 bases from J, leaving 10 bases between. The chain's CDR3 is CASSLAWDASTDTQYF. The DNA for the CDR3 is TGTGCCAGCAGCTTAGCGTGGGACGCCAGCACAGATACGCAGTATTTT.

The rearrangement uses TRBV6-2 or TRBV6-3 and TRBJ1-1; weak D call: TRBD1 (5 bases). V was clipped by 2 bases and J by 1 base, with 8 bases between them. CDR3 length: 14 residues. From germline, CDR1 is MNHEY and CDR2 SVGEGT. The CDR3, as DNA: TGTGCCAGCAGTTACCAAACAGGGAACACTGAAGCTTTCTTT. Its translation: CASSYQTGNTEAFF.

This clone was counted a few times. The V and J genes are TRBV19 and TRBJ2-1, with 7 bases that match TRBD1. The CDR3 contains 15 residues. CDR1 is LNHDA and CDR2 is SQIVND in the germline V gene (reference sequence). After removal of 6 bases from V and 2 bases from J, the junction contained 7 bases not matched to a gene. CDR3 nucleotide sequence: TGTGCCAGTAGCACCGACAGGGCAGCCTACAATGAGCAGTTCTTC. Protein: CASSTDRAAYNEQFF.

The J gene is TRBJ1-2, the V gene TRBV9; D is undetermined. With 0 bases removed from V and 6 bases from J, the gap between germline ends came to 9 bases. Looked up from germline, CDR1 is SGDLS and CDR2 is YYNGEE. The CDR3 totals 13 residues. This CDR3 is CASSVASTNGYTF. The CDR3 coding sequence is TGTGCCAGCAGCGTAGCCTCGACAAATGGCTACACCTTC.

The chain recombines TRBV19 with TRBJ2-6, with 8 bases that match TRBD1. This CDR3 is 18 amino acids long. With 5 bases clipped from V and 0 bases from J, the junction kept 9 bases outside the gene matches. CDR1 is LNHDA, CDR2 SQIVND, per germline (reference sequence). CDR3 residues: CASSPTGGRGSGANVLTF. Written as DNA, the CDR3 is TGTGCCAGTAGTCCAACAGGGGGAAGGGGCTCTGGGGCCAACGTCCTGACTTTC.